This T cell receptor beta chain is from a study of cytotoxic CD8 clonotypes in ibrutinib-treated CLL (dated by TCRdb to the early 2020s). In the study overall: The cohort was composed of under 12 relapsed/refractory and fewer than 16 treatment-naive patients; IGHV unmutated status was identified in approximately 18 patients. Partial responses were observed in about 24 patients and complete responses in 2; after a median follow-up of around 64 months, remission was maintained in 15 or so patients and progression was observed in roughly 12. The response samples were drawn at a median of roughly twelve months into treatment, with a range of about 6 to 36 months. Samples averaged roughly 260,000 productive templates and 94,082 productive rearrangements. Longitudinal samples were available for about 30% of the roughly 86 trial participants. Cryopreserved peripheral blood mononuclear cells were obtained prior to treatment, at the time of response, and at either disease progression or sustained remission. All remission and progressive disease samples were collected while patients were still receiving ibrutinib.

Counted from cysteine to phenylalanine, this CDR3 has 15 amino acids. The only DNA kept is the CDR3, 45 bases in frame from the first base. Trimming at the junction amounts to 0 bases on V and 1 base on J, and the germline ends lie 8 bases apart. Looking up the germline V gene (reference sequence) yields CDR1 MNHNY and CDR2 SVGAGI. The goal of deep resolution MiSeq sequencing was a depth between 1 in 1 million and 1 in 200,000 T cells, and coverage averaged 10x per clonotype. TCR beta libraries were generated with the immunoSEQ hsTCRB Kit. Per the original workflow: ImmunoSEQ Data Assistant and ImmunoSEQ Analyzer were used for data analysis, and V, D and J genes were assigned according to IMGT definitions. Clonality, which ranges from 0 to 1, was calculated by subtracting the normalized Shannon entropy of productive rearrangement frequencies from one. Only overrepresented clonotypes making up at least 0.05% of the repertoire of each patient were included in the public clonotype analysis. About a dozen age-matched healthy donor repertoires from immuneACCESS were used as controls for clonality. This is the immuneACCESS table as TCRdb keeps it, with only in-frame sequences that have V and J called. A part of the clones is gone; compared with another copy, unresolved V genes explain less than half, and the rest is unexplained. V, J and clone size are those of that table, while D and trimming were read from the DNA. The sample includes fewer than 400,000 clones, with approximately 67% observed a single time. Together, the top ten hold roughly 6% of the sample.

A note on this clone: This receptor's antigen is unknown. Base qualities are not recorded, but no much larger clone differs from it by a single base.

On the study overall, not on this receptor specifically: Baseline clonality exceeded that of age-matched healthy donors and correlated strongly with circulating CD8+ T-cell counts. Sampling times were not matched between sustained-remission and progressing patients, and lymph node repertoires were not studied. Public clonotypes were rare and either contracted or stayed stable during treatment, and the rise in clonality at ibrutinib response reflected the expansion of private clonotypes. Clonality rose at ibrutinib response, remained stable during sustained remission, and dropped back toward baseline at progression.

For TCR beta library preparation, roughly 2.2 micrograms of genomic DNA was extracted from cryopreserved PBMCs. Longitudinal blood samples from CLL patients on ibrutinib monotherapy underwent high-throughput TCR beta sequencing. The patients took part in an open-label, single-center phase 2 trial of ibrutinib monotherapy. This sequence originates from a human donor with chronic lymphocytic leukemia. Here the sequenced sample was PBMCs, taken after 36 months of ibrutinib treatment. In this chain, TRBV6-6 is recombined with TRBJ2-3, and possibly TRBD2, on 6 matching bases. The DNA is as follows: TGTGCCAGCAGTTACTCTTTAGCGGGCACAGATACGCAGTATTTT. Translated, it reads CASSYSLAGTDTQYF.